A single T cell receptor (beta chain) is shown here with its context. Its antigen is still unknown. Quantitative barcoded 5'-RACE was used to prepare TCR beta libraries. MiXCR, run by TCRdb on the 5' RACE reads, gives a single entry per CDR3 protein. This repertoire shows over 700,000 distinct CDR3 sequences, roughly 20% found once; its top ten account for around a fifth. This sample was included in a study of CD8 T cells in ankylosing spondylitis. Notes on the study in general: Relatively rare in peripheral blood, disease-linked clones were also CD8+. Reportedly, significant enrichment of disease-linked clones occurred in matched ankylosing spondylitis synovial fluid. Several of the motif variants were reported before in synovial fluid and blood from reactive arthritis. What seemed typical of ankylosing spondylitis blood was a TCR beta motif built from under 10 highly homologous variants.

J gave up 0 bases and V 4 bases, and 3 bases lay outside the gene matches. Looked up from germline, CDR1 is SGHAT and CDR2 is FQNNGV. The CDR3 has 16 residues. This chain uses TRBV11-2 with TRBJ2-3, with 11 bases identical to TRBD1. This receptor was obtained from a male donor with ankylosing spondylitis. Sequenced sample: blood, either unsorted or a sorted T cell fraction (not recorded which). The CDR3 DNA sequence: TGTGCCAGCAGCTGGACAGGGGGCCGAAGCACAGATACGCAGTATTTT. It encodes CASSWTGGRSTDTQYF.